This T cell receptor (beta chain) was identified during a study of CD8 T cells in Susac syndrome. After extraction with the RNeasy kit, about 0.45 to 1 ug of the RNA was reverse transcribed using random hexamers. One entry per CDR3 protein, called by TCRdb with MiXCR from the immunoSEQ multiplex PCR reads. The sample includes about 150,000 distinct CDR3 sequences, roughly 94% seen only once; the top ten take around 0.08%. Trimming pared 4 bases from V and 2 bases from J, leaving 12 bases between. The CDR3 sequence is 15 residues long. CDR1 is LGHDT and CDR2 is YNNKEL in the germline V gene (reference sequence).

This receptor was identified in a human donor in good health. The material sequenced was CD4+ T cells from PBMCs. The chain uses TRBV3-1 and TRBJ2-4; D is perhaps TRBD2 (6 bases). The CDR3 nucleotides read TGTGCCAGCAGCCGTGCGGGGCCGTCCAAAAACATTCAGTACTTC. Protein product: CASSRAGPSKNIQYF.